This TCR beta chain emerged from a study of graft-versus-host responses after intestinal transplantation. About the research overall: Isolated intestinal, liver-intestinal, or multivisceral transplants had been given to the recipients. Whole-study results and caveats: Recipient-marrow GvH clones were detected, some having first appeared in ileum or blood. GvH clone levels peaked in circulation, and this peak was associated with early post-transplant HvG declines.

Produced via immunoSEQ multiplex PCR; TCRdb's table is partial and in-frame only. The data contain about 23,000 clones, roughly 90% of them singletons. Turning to this clone: Its cognate antigen is unknown.

The input for sequencing was PBMCs, taken around 38 days after intestinal transplant. The TCR originated in a human patient who received an intestinal transplant, so some T cells may come from the graft donor.

CDR3 DNA sequence: TGTGCCAGCAGCTTAGGGGGGAATAGCGGGGCCTACGAGCAGTACTTC. Translation: CASSLGGNSGAYEQYF. The V gene is TRBV7-9, the J gene TRBJ2-7; 8 positions agree with TRBD2. The CDR3 is 16 residues long. Germline lookup yields CDR1 SEHNR and CDR2 FQNEAQ (reference sequence). The trim removed 1 base at V and 2 bases at J, leaving 7 bases unmatched.